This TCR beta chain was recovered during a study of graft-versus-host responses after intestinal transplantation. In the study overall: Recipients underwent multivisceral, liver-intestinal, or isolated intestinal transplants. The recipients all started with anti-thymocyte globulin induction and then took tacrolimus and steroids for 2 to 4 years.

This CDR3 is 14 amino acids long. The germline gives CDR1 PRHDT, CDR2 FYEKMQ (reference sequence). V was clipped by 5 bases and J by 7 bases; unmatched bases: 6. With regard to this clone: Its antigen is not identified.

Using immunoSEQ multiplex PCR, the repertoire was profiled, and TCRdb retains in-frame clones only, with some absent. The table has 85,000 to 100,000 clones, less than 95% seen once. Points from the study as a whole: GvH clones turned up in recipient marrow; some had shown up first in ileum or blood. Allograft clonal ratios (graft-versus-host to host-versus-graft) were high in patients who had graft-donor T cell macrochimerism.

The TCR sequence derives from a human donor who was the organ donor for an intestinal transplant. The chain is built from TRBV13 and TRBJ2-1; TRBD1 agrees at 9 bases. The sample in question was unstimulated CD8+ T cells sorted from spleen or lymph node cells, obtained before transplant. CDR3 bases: TGTGCCAGCAGCCCCATTGGACAGGGGAATGAGCAGTTCTTC. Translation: CASSPIGQGNEQFF.